A single sample gave rise to the 16 T cell receptor delta chains below, sequenced in a study of gamma-delta chains in newborns, infants, children. TCRdb reapplied CATT to the reads. The sample carries 5,700 or so delta-chain clones, roughly 0.41% recorded once. Material: blood. Every receptor here comes from a child who was a newborn, infant or young child, either healthy, febrile or measles-vaccinated (not recorded which).

Concerning this clone itself: This likely came from a read error, as a far larger clone is one base away. V is TRDV2 and J is TRDJ3; 8 bases fit TRDD3. Germline CDR1 GEAIGNYY, CDR2 EKD. V shed 3 bases, J shed 0 bases, and the junction held 15 bases outside the gene matches. This CDR3 region has 21 residues. This CDR3 reads CACDLLNTGGPSSWDTRQMFF. CDR3 sequence (DNA): TGTGCCTGTGACCTTCTGAACACTGGGGGGCCCAGCTCCTGGGACACCCGACAGATGTTTTTC.

Of note for this clone: Since a far larger clone is one base different, this is likely a read error. The gene calls are TRDV2 and TRDJ3; perhaps TRDD3 as D (5 bases). The V end lost 0 bases, the J end lost 0 bases, and 17 bases lay between the germline ends. The CDR3 runs to 20 residues. Germline V CDR1 and CDR2: GEAIGNYY, EKD. The CDR3 sequence is CACDTVERDARSWDTRQMFF. CDR3 DNA sequence: TGTGCCTGTGACACCGTGGAAAGGGATGCGCGCTCCTGGGACACCCGACAGATGTTTTTC.

This clone ranks as medium-sized (0.01 to 0.1%). This CDR3 is also generated by other DNA sequences in the sample. The J gene is TRDJ3, the V gene TRDV2; 13 bases line up with TRDD3. V shed 3 bases and J 4 bases; nucleotides not matched to a gene: 8. Per the germline V gene, CDR1 is GEAIGNYY and CDR2 is EKD. There are 19 residues in the CDR3. The CDR3 loop reads CACDYVLGDTSWDTRQMFF. CDR3 DNA sequence: TGTGCCTGTGACTACGTACTGGGGGATACGTCATGGGACACCCGACAGATGTTTTTC.

Note on this clone: TCRdb records a much larger clone's protein for this DNA, with a difference at residue 5 that likely arises from a read error; the protein given is the translation of the DNA. The chain employs TRDV2 and TRDJ3, with 7 bases identical to TRDD3. The V gene's germline CDR1 is GEAIGNYY and CDR2 EKD. The trim removed 3 bases at V and 0 bases at J, leaving 4 bases unmatched. The CDR3 has 17 amino acids. CDR3 DNA sequence: TGTGCCTGTGACGCCTGGGGATACTCCTGGGACACCCGACAGATGTTTTTC. Translating gives CACDAWGYSWDTRQMFF.

This clone has a handful of counts. This likely traces to a read error, being one base from a far larger clone. This sample includes further DNA sequences coding for the same CDR3. V usage is TRDV2 and J usage is TRDJ3, with D possibly TRDD3 on 5 matching bases. The CDR3 is 15 amino acids. The germline gives CDR1 GEAIGNYY, CDR2 EKD. The CDR3 bases are TGTGCCTGTGACGCCGTTACCTGGGACACTCGACAGATGTTTTTC. Amino acid sequence: CACDAVTWDTRQMFF.

In this sample, this clone turned up a few times. This sequence may be a read error, since a much larger clone differs from it by one base. The sample contains more than one DNA sequence encoding this CDR3. This chain links TRDV2 with TRDJ3; 11 bases map to TRDD3. This CDR3 contains 20 residues. V lost 7 bases to trimming and J lost 0 bases; unmatched junction nucleotides: 13. Germline V CDR1 and CDR2: GEAIGNYY, EKD. For the CDR3, the DNA is TGTGCCTGCGACCCCTGGGGGATACAACGGAGCTCCTGGGACACCCGACAGATGTTTTTC. Translated, it gives CACDPWGIQRSSWDTRQMFF.

This clone was counted between two and nine times. One base away lies a much larger clone, so this may be a sequencing read error. Other DNA sequences in this sample translate to the same CDR3. The chain links TRDV2 to TRDJ3, with D perhaps matching TRDD3 (6 bases). V was clipped by 3 bases and J by 10 bases, with 15 bases between them. This CDR3 has 15 residues. Germline V gives CDR1 GEAIGNYY, CDR2 EKD. The CDR3 bases are TGTGCCTGTGACCTACTAGGGGATGGGACCCGACAGATGTTTTTC. It specifies CACDLLGDGTRQMFF.

This clone was seen a few times. With only one base between it and a far larger clone, this is likely a read error. This same CDR3 is encoded by further DNA sequences in the sample. CDR3 in DNA: TGCGCCTGTGACTACTGGGGGACCGATAAACTCATCTTT. It codes for CACDYWGTDKLIF. The V call is TRDV2, the J call TRDJ1; 8 bases map to TRDD3. The CDR3 consists of 13 residues. Germline V CDR1 and CDR2: GEAIGNYY, EKD.

Sample share makes this clone medium-sized. The same CDR3 arises from other DNA sequences in this sample as well. This chain connects TRDV2 to TRDJ3; 11 nucleotides line up with TRDD3. The CDR3 runs 19 residues. Unmatched junction bases numbered 11, after V lost 7 bases and J lost 1 base. The germline V gene encodes CDR1 GEAIGNYY and CDR2 EKD. The CDR3 bases are TGTGCCTGCGACTCCGCTGGGGGATACAGGTCCTGGGACACCCGACAGATGTTTTTC. Encoded protein: CACDSAGGYRSWDTRQMFF.

This clone was seen a handful of times. The translation of this DNA and the TCRdb protein of a much larger clone differ at residue 11, probably owing to a read error; the protein shown here is translated from the DNA. CDR3 sequence (DNA): TGTGCCTGTGACACCGGGGGACACACCTCCCGGGACACCCGACAGATGTTTTTC. This gives the protein CACDTGGHTSRDTRQMFF. The rearrangement joins TRDV2 to TRDJ3; TRDD3 is a possible D gene (6 bases). There are 18 residues in the CDR3. From germline, CDR1 is GEAIGNYY and CDR2 EKD.

Turning to this clone: A much more abundant neighbour one base away suggests this may be a read error. Other DNA sequences in the same sample also yield this CDR3. The CDR3: CACDTVLGDTFSWDTRQMFF. The CDR3 DNA reads as TGCGCCTGTGACACCGTTCTGGGGGATACCTTCTCCTGGGACACCCGACAGATGTTTTTC. V and J are TRDV2 and TRDJ3; 11 bases fit TRDD3. From germline, CDR1 is GEAIGNYY and CDR2 EKD. The CDR3 extends over 20 amino acids.

By sample share, this clone is medium-sized. No DNA is shown, since the ends of the CDR3 on it are uncertain; the CDR3 is the one TCRdb lists. This chain uses TRAV29/DV5 with TRDJ3; the listed D gene, TRDD3, was not tested against the DNA. Germline V CDR1 and CDR2: NSMFDY, ISSIKDK. Counting both end residues, the CDR3 totals 23 amino acids. This CDR3 is CSVLLCTSRGTGGYAWDTRQMFF.

This clone rates as medium-sized (0.01 to 0.1%). This may be a read error, as it is one base from a much larger clone. Within the sample, other DNA sequences also encode this same CDR3. The chain employs TRDV2 and TRDJ1, with TRDD3 matching 8 bases. The V and J ends lost 2 bases and 0 bases, in that order; junction bases with no gene match: 1. The germline V gene encodes CDR1 GEAIGNYY and CDR2 EKD. The CDR3 sequence is 14 residues long. CDR3 sequence reads: CACDKLGDTDKLIF. The CDR3 DNA is TGTGCCTGTGACAAACTGGGGGACACCGATAAACTCATCTTT.

Concerning this clone: One end of the junction fails to match germline, which may point to a read error. This chain links TRDV1 with TRDJ1; perhaps TRDD1 as D (6 bases). This CDR3 contains 14 residues. In germline, CDR1 is TSWWSYY, CDR2 QGS. CDR3 loop: CALGEIPNADKLIF. CDR3 bases: TGTGCCCTTGGGGAAATACCAAACGCCGATAAACTCATCTTT.

Judged by abundance, this clone is large. Other DNA sequences within the sample encode an identical CDR3. J is TRDJ3 and V is TRDV2; 8 bases fit TRDD3. Germline V gene lookup returns CDR1 GEAIGNYY and CDR2 EKD. The CDR3 loop spans 18 amino acids. V dropped 7 bases and J dropped 2; count of bases not matched to a gene: 12. The CDR3 sequence: CACSSYWGATWDTRQMFF. The CDR3 nucleotides read TGTGCCTGCTCATCCTACTGGGGGGCAACCTGGGACACCCGACAGATGTTTTTC.

Only a few counts were recorded for this clone. It may be a read error: a sequence one base away is much more abundant. The sample contains more than one DNA sequence encoding this CDR3. The CDR3 coding sequence is TGTGCCTGTGATCCCGTACTGGGGGACCCCCCGAGGGGCGACAAACTCATCTTT. It encodes CACDPVLGDPPRGDKLIF. This rearrangement joins TRDV2 to TRDJ1; 9 bases line up with TRDD3. The ends lost 4 bases at V and 8 bases at J; junction bases unmatched: 22. The CDR3 runs 18 residues. Per germline, CDR1 GEAIGNYY and CDR2 EKD.